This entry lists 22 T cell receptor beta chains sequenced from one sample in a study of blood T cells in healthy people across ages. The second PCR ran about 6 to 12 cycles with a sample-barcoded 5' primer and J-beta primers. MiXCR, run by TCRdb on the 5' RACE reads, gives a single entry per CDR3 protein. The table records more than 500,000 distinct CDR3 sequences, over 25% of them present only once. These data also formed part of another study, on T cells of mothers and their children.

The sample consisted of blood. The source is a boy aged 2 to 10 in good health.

CDR3 amino acids: CASSYSKERDHKDYEQYF. DNA for the CDR3: TGTGCCAGCAGTTACTCGAAGGAACGGGACCACAAGGACTACGAGCAGTACTTC. The V and J genes are TRBV6-7 and TRBJ2-7; D tentatively fits TRBD1 or TRBD2 (5 bases each). TRBV6-7 qualifies as an ORF whose function is uncertain. The CDR3 is made up of 18 amino acids. Between the trimmed V and J ends, which lost 0 bases and 3 bases, there was a span of 21 bases.

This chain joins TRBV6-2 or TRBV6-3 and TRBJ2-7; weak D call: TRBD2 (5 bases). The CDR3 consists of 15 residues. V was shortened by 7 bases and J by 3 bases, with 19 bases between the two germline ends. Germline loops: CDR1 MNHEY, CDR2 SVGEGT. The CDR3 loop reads CASTDGLIEGYEQYF. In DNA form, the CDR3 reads TGTGCCAGCACCGATGGCCTTATCGAGGGCTACGAGCAGTACTTC.

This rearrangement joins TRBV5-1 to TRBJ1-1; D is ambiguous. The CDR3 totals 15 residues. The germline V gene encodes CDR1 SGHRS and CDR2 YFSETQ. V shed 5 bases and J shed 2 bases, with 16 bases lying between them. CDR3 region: CASSALRPDNTEAFF. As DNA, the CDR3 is TGCGCCAGCAGTGCTCTCCGTCCCGATAACACTGAAGCTTTCTTT.

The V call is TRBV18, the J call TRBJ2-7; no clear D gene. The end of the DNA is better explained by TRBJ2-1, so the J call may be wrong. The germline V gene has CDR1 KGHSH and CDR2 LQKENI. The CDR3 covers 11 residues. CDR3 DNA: TGTGCCAGCTCACCTGCCATCGAGCAGTTCTTC. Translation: CASSPAIEQFF.

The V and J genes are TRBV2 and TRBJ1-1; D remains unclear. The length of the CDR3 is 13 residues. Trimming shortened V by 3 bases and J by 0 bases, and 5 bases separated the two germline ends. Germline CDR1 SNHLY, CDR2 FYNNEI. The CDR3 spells CASSDPLNTEAFF. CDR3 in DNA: TGTGCCAGCAGTGACCCCTTGAACACTGAAGCTTTCTTT.

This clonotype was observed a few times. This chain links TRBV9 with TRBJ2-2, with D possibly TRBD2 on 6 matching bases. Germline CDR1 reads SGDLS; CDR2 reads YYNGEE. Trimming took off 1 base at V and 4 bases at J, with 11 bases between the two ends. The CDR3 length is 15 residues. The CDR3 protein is CASSVLATSTGELFF. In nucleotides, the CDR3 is TGTGCCAGCAGCGTACTAGCGACGAGCACCGGGGAGCTGTTTTTT.

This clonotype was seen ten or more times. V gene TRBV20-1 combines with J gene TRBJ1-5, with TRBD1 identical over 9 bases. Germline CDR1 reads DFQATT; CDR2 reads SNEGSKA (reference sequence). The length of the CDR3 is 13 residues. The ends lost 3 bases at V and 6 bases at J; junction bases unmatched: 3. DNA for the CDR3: TGCAGTGCTAGGGGACAGGGTGGTCAGCCCCAGCATTTT. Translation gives CSARGQGGQPQHF.

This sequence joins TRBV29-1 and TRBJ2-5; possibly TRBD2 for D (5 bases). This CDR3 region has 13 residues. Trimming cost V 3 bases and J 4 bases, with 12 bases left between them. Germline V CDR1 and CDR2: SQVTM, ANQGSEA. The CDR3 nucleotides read TGCAGCGTTGAGTCGTCCCGGGGAGAGACCCAGTACTTC. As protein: CSVESSRGETQYF.

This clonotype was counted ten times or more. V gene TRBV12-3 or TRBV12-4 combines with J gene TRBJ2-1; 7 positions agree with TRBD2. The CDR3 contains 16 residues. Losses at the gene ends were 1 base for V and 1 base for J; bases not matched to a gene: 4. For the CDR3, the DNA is TGTGCCAGCAGTTTAGGGGGCGGGAGTTCCTACAATGAGCAGTTCTTC. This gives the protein CASSLGGGSSYNEQFF.

The CDR3 sequence is CASSFDRYGYTF. CDR3 coding DNA: TGTGCCAGCAGTTTTGATCGTTATGGCTACACCTTC. The genes are TRBV12-3 or TRBV12-4 and TRBJ1-2; no definite D call. Trimming pared 3 bases from V and 5 bases from J, leaving 7 bases between. CDR3 length: 12 residues.

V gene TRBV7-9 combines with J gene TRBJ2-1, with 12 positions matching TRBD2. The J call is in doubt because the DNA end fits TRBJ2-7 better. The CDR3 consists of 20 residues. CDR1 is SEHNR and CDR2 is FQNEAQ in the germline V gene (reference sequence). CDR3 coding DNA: TGTGCCAGCAGCCCCTTCCGGACAGGGCCTAGCGGGGGGGCCCTCTACGAGCAGTACTTC. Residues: CASSPFRTGPSGGALYEQYF.

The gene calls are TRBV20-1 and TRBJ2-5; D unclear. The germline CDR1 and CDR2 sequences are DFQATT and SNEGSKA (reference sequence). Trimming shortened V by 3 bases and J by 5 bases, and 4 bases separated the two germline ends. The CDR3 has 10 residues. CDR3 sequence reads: CSASVETQYF. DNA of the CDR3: TGCAGTGCTAGCGTGGAGACCCAGTACTTC.

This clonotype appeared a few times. CDR3 coding DNA: TGCGCCAGCAGCTTGGACCTCTCGGGACAGGGCTATGGCTACACCTTC. It translates to CASSLDLSGQGYGYTF. The chain is built from TRBV5-1 and TRBJ1-2, with 9 bases aligning to TRBD1. V lost 0 bases and J lost 4; bases outside the gene matches: 7. This CDR3 has 16 residues. Per germline, CDR1 SGHRS and CDR2 YFSETQ.

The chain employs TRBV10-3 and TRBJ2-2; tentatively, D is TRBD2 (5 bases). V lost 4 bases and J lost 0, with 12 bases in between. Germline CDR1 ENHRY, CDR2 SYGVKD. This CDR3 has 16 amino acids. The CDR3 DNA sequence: TGTGCCATCAGTGCAGCGGACTCCTCGAACACCGGGGAGCTGTTTTTT. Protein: CAISAADSSNTGELFF.

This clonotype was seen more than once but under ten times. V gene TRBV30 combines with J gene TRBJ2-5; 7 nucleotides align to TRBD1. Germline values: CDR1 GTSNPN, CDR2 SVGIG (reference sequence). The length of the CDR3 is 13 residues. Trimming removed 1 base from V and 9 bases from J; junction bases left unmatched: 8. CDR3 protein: CAWSGQGAPSQYF. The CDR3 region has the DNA TGTGCCTGGAGTGGACAGGGTGCCCCCTCCCAGTACTTC.

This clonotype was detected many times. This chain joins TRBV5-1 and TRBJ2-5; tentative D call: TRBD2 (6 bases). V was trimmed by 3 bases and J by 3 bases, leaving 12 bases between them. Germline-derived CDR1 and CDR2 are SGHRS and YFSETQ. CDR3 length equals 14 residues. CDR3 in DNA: TGCGCCAGCAGCTGGAATAGCGGAGAAGAGACCCAGTACTTC. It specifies CASSWNSGEETQYF.

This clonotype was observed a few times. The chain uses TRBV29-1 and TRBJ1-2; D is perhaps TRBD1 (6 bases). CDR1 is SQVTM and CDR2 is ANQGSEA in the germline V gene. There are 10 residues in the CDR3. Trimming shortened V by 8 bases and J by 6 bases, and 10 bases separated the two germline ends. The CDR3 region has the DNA TGCAGCATTTACAGGGATGGCTACACCTTC. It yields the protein CSIYRDGYTF.

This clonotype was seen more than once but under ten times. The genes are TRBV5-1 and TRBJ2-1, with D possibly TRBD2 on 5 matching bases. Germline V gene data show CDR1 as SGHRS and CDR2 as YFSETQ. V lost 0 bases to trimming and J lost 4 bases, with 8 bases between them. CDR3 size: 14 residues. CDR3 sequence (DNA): TGCGCCAGCAGCTTGGCAGACTATTACAATGAGCAGTTCTTC. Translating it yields CASSLADYYNEQFF.

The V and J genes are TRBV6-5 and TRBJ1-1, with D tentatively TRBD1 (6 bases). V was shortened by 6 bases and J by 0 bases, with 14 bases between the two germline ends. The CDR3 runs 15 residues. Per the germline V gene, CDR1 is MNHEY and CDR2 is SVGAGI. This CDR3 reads CASRAYRALNTEAFF. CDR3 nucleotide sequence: TGTGCCAGCAGAGCTTACAGGGCGCTGAACACTGAAGCTTTCTTT.

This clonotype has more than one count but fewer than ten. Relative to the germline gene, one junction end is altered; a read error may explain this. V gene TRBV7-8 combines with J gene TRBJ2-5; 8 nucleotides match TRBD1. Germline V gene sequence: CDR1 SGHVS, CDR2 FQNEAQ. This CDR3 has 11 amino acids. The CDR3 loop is CASIGPGQVFF. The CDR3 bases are TGTGCCAGCATCGGACCGGGACAGGTATTCTTC.

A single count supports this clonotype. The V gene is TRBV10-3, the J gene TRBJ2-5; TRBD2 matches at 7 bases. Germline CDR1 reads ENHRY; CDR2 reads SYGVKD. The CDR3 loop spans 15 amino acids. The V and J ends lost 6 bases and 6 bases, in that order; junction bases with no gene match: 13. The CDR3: CAISGPASGTQTQYF. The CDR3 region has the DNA TGTGCCATCAGCGGGCCCGCCAGCGGGACGCAGACCCAGTACTTC.

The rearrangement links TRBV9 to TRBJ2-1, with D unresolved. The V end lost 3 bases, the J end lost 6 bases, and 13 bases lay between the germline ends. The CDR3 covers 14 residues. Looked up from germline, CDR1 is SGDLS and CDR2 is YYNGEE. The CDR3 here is CASSASHPGNEQFF. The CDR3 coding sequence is TGTGCCAGCAGCGCAAGCCACCCCGGCAATGAGCAGTTCTTC.